The source of this TCR beta chain is a study of T-cell reconstitution after alpha-beta-depleted transplantation in children. Germline V lookup: CDR1 LGHNT, CDR2 FRNRAP. Between the trimmed V and J ends, which lost 6 bases and 5 bases, there was a span of 10 bases. The CDR3 totals 12 residues. For TCRbeta, the library was prepared with unique molecular identifiers. TCRdb re-derived calls from the PCR reads in MiXCR, one entry per CDR3 protein. The table lists 130,000 to 150,000 distinct CDR3 sequences, 8.8% of them singletons. This clonotype was observed at least ten times. Its antigen is not identified. The study, taken as a whole, reports: Alpha-beta T cells about two months after transplant reportedly derived from several hundred expanded graft clones. Hyperexpanded clones declined; after one year, newly produced T cells mostly supplied diversity. Where some patients showed high TCRbeta diversity at day 60, it came from recipient T cells and thymic progenitors that had survived.

The chain joins TRBV12-5 to TRBJ1-1; D is unresolved. The specimen was PBMCs, mostly from graft donor cells, collected 180 days after TCRalphabeta/CD19-depleted stem cell transplant. This TCR came from a female patient between 2 and 15 years old who had a stem cell transplant for congenital amegakaryocytic thrombocytopenia, so the T cells may come from the graft donor. CDR3 bases: TGTGCTAGTGGCCGGACTGGAACTGAAGCTTTCTTT. It specifies CASGRTGTEAFF.